This T cell receptor beta chain was sequenced during a study of OX40 agonist ivuxolimab in advanced cancers. Germline V gene lookup returns CDR1 SGHVS and CDR2 FNYEAQ. Trimming shortened V by 5 bases and J by 2 bases, and 16 bases separated the two germline ends. There are 15 residues in the CDR3. Using immunoSEQ multiplex PCR, the repertoire was profiled, and TCRdb retains in-frame clones only, with some absent. The repertoire holds 15,000 to 20,000 clones, with roughly 71% as singletons. The material sequenced was CD4+ or CD8+ T cells sorted from blood, taken in a trial of the OX40 agonist ivuxolimab. The rearrangement joins TRBV7-6 to TRBJ2-7, with D perhaps matching TRBD1 (7 bases). The clonotype originates from an adult with an advanced solid tumor such as melanoma, head and neck, liver or kidney cancer. The CDR3 bases are TGTGCCAGCAGCCCCGGGGCGGGACAGACCTACGAGCAGTACTTC. Protein product: CASSPGAGQTYEQYF.